The clone carrying this T cell receptor (beta chain) occurred a few times. Method: immunoSEQ multiplex PCR; TCRdb's copy keeps in-frame clones and lacks some. Of about 88,000 clones detected, roughly 88% appear once; the ten largest clones hold roughly 2.8%. This sample is part of a study of blood T cell repertoires in COVID-19. Study as a whole: Sites in the United States, Italy and Spain provided acute and convalescent COVID-19 samples.

CDR1 and CDR2 (germline): SGHNT, YYREEE (reference sequence). The junction had 9 bases not matched to a gene; V was cut back by 3 bases and J by 1 base. The CDR3 runs 16 residues. The specimen was peripheral blood. V and J are TRBV5-4 and TRBJ1-1, with TRBD1 identical over 7 bases. The origin of this receptor is an elderly woman with acute or convalescent COVID-19. The CDR3 DNA reads as TGTGCCAGCAGCTCGGGTCTCCGACAGGGGAACACTGAAGCTTTCTTT. Its protein product is CASSSGLRQGNTEAFF. Supplemented by reference TRBV5-4 and TRBJ1-1, the full variable domain reads ETGVTQSPTHLIKTRGQQVTLRCSSQSGHNTVSWYQQALGQGPQFIFQYYREEENGRGNFPPRFSGLQFPNYSSELNVNALELDDSALYLCASSSGLRQGNTEAFFGQGTRLTVV.